This T cell receptor beta chain was recovered during a study of blood T cell repertoires in COVID-19. Overall study context: Acute and convalescent COVID-19 specimens originated in the United States, Italy and Spain. From T cells, B-cell-depleted T cells, or PBMCs came the material, which was cDNA or gDNA.

Per the study methods: Reference gene primer amplification in the assay estimated nucleated cell counts. Profiled with immunoSEQ multiplex PCR; TCRdb holds only in-frame clones, not every one. That table supplies the V and J calls and clone size; D and trimming were determined from the DNA. The repertoire holds 20,000 to 30,000 clones, just over 85% seen once, with 18% in the top ten. The CDR3 contains 13 residues. Germline V lookup: CDR1 LNHNV, CDR2 YYDKDF (reference sequence). Losses at the gene ends were 9 bases for V and 4 bases for J; bases not matched to a gene: 8. Sequencing used peripheral blood. The genes are TRBV15 and TRBJ1-2; TRBD1 matches at 7 bases. This TCR derives from a woman aged 80 or older with acute or convalescent COVID-19. Here the CDR3 reads CATTGQASYGYTF. The CDR3 bases are TGTGCCACTACCGGACAGGCGTCCTATGGCTACACCTTC.